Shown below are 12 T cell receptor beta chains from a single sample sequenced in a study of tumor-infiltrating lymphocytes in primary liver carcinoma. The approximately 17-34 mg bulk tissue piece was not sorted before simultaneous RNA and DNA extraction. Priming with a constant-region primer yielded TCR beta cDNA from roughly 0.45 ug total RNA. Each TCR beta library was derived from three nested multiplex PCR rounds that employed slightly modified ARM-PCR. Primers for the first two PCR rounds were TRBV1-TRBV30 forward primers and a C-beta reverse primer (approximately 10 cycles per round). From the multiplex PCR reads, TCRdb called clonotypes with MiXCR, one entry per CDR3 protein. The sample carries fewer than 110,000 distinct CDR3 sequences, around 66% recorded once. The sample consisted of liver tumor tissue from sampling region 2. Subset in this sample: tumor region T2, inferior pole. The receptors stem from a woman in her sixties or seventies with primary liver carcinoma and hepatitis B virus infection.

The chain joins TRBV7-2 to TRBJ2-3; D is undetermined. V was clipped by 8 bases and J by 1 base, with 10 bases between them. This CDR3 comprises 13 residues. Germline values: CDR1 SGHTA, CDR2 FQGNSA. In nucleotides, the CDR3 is TGTGCCAGCGGCACCTTAGGCACAGATACGCAGTATTTT. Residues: CASGTLGTDTQYF.

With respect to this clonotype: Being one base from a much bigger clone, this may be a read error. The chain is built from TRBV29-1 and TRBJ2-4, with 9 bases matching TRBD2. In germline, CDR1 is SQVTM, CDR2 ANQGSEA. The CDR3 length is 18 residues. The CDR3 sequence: CSVEDQFGGGRASGIQCF. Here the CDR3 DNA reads TGCAGCGTTGAAGATCAGTTTGGGGGCGGGAGGGCCAGCGGCATTCAGTGCTTC.

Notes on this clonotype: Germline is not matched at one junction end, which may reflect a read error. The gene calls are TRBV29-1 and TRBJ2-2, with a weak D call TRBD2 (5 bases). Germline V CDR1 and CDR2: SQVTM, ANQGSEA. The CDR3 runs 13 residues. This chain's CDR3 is CSFDRLGGGELFF. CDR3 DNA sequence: TGCAGCTTTGATCGCTTAGGAGGCGGGGAGCTGTTTTTT.

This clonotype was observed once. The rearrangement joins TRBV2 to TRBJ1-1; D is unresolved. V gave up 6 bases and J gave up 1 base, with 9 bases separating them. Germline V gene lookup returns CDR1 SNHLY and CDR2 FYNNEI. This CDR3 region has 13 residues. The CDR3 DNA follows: TGTGCCAGCAGCCTGAAACCGAACACTGAAGCTTTCTTT. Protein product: CASSLKPNTEAFF.

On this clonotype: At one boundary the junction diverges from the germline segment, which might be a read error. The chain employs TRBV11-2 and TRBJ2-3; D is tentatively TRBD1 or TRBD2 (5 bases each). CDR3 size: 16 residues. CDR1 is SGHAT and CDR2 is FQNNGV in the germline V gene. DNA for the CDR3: TGTGCCAGCAGCGCAGAGCACCGGGGCTCCACAGATACTCAGTATTTT. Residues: CASSAEHRGSTDTQYF.

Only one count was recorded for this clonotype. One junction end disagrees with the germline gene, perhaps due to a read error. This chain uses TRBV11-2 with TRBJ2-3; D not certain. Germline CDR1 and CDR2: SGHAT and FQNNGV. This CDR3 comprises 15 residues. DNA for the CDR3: TGTGACAGCAGGCCCTCCGCGACAAGCACAGATACGCAGTATTTT. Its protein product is CDSRPSATSTDTQYF.

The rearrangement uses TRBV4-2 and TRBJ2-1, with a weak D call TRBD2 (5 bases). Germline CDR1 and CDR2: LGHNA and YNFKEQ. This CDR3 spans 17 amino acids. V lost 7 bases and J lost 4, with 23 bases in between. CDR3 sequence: CASNPEGSQRRYNEQFF. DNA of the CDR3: TGTGCCAGCAACCCAGAGGGATCCCAGCGGAGGTACAATGAGCAGTTCTTC.

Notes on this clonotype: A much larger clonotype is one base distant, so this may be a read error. As DNA, the CDR3 is TGTGCCAGCAGTACGAATGAGCAGTTCTTC. Translating gives CASSTNEQFF. The rearrangement joins TRBV12-3 or TRBV12-4 to TRBJ2-1; no clear D gene. There are 10 residues in the CDR3. V lost 5 bases, J lost 7 bases, and 3 bases lay in between.

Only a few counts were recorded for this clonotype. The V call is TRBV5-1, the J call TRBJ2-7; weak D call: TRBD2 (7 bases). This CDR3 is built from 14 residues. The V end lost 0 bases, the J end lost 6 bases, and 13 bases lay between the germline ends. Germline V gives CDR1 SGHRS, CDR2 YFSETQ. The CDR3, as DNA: TGCGCCAGCAGCTTGGACGTCGGGGGGCTCGAGCAGTACTTC. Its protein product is CASSLDVGGLEQYF.

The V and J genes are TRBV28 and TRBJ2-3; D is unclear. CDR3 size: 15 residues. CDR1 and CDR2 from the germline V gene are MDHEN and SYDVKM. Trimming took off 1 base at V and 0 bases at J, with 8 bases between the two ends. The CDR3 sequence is CASSLFRPSTDTQYF. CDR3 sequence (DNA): TGTGCCAGCAGTTTATTCCGGCCGAGCACAGATACGCAGTATTTT.

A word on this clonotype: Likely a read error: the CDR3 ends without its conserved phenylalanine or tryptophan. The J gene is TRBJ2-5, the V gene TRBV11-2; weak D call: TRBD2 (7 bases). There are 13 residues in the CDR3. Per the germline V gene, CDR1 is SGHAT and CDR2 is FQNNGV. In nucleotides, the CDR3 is TGTCCCAGTAGCTTGGGGGGGGCGGAGACCCAGTACCTC. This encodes CPSSLGGAETQYL.

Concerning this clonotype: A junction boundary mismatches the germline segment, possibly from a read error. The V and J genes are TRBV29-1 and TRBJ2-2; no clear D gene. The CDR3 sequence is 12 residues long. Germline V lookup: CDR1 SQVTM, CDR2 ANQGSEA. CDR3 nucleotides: TGCAGCCCACCAGAACACACAGGGGAGCTGTTTTTT. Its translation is CSPPEHTGELFF.